This T cell receptor (beta chain) was recovered during a study of blood T cell repertoires in COVID-19. Study-level information: From T cells, B-cell-depleted T cells, or PBMCs came the material, which was cDNA or gDNA.

The CDR3 runs to 14 residues. Per the germline V gene, CDR1 is ENHRY and CDR2 is SYGVKD. J was trimmed by 1 base and V by 3 bases; bases with no gene match: 2. Measured with immunoSEQ multiplex PCR; TCRdb has only the in-frame clones, and not every one. The repertoire consists of around 150,000 clones, with around 80% occurring once and the leading ten covering almost 6.5%. The source of this sequence is a human donor in a cohort sampled during active COVID-19. The sequencing sample was made of peripheral blood. The V call is TRBV10-3, the J call TRBJ2-5, with 7 bases that match TRBD1. CDR3 region: CAISEGTAQETQYF. The CDR3 DNA reads TGTGCCATCAGTGAAGGGACAGCCCAAGAGACCCAGTACTTC.